The present T cell receptor (beta chain) was sequenced within a study of vaccination effects on CD4 cells after COVID-19 (dated by TCRdb to 2021 to 2024). In terms of the full investigation: In the ViraFEST assay, PBMC were stimulated with viral peptide pools, and TCR sequencing was then used to find antigen-specific CD4+ T cell clonotypes based on their expansion. Across the study, the median time from the second dose to post-vaccine sampling was 72 days (range 14 to 241). Each well held 1.5 million to 2.5 million PBMC cultured in IMDM containing around 5.1% human AB serum, 8 to 10 IU/ml IL-2 and gentamicin, along with around 9.1 ug/ml peptides. SARS-CoV-2 spike-specific CD4+ TCR repertoires were compared before and after mRNA vaccination in COVID-19 convalescent patients and in infection-naive vaccine recipients. The full study included roughly 11 COVID-19 convalescent patients and a handful of SARS-CoV-2-naive healthy vaccine recipients. Cultures from other donors in the study were sequenced using the Oncomine TCR Beta short-read assay on an Illumina iSeq 100. Study-wide findings and limitations: The study was limited by a small number of convalescent patients and lacked early post-infection timepoints. In healthy vaccine recipients, vaccine-induced clones were almost all SARS-CoV-2 mono-reactive, with only 1 of 255 being cross-reactive with common cold coronaviruses. At late post-vaccination timepoints, both infection-induced and vaccine-induced clones showed marked clonal contraction, consistent with waning T cell responses.

After roughly 11 days of culture, CD4+ T cells were isolated with the EasySep CD4+ T cell isolation kit. Participants received two doses of either the BNT162b2 or the mRNA-1273 mRNA SARS-CoV-2 vaccine. Healthy vaccine recipients had no prior SARS-CoV-2 infection, confirmed by negative nucleocapsid antibodies before and after vaccination. On days 3 and 7, half of the culture medium was replaced with fresh IL-2-containing medium. Each peptide stimulation condition was cultured in triplicate wells unless otherwise noted. Using Ficoll-Paque Plus gradient centrifugation, PBMC were separated from whole blood and then either used fresh or cryopreserved at -140C. The QIAamp micro DNA kit was used to extract genomic DNA from the cultured CD4+ T cells. For CDR1 and CDR2, the germline V gene lists MRHNA and SNTAGT. V is pared back by 5 bases and J by 0 bases, with 10 bases lying between the germline termini. The CDR3 covers 14 residues, taking in both the cysteine and the phenylalanine. The entry retains the CDR3 DNA only, 42 bases that are in frame from base 1.

For this clone: What antigen it recognizes has not been identified. Base-call qualities are not available, and no considerably larger clone is one nucleotide away.

The library came from the immunoSEQ multiplex PCR assay. DNA from the CD4+ T cells that had been cultured and isolated underwent TCR beta CDR3 sequencing. The original methods were these. Non-productive TCR sequences were removed and reads were trimmed to the CDR3 region, keeping CDR3s of at least 7 amino acids. Antigen-specific clonotypes were identified with the MANAFEST web app by comparing expansion in peptide wells against reference cultures. Positive clones required FDR<0.05 expansion versus reference and all other wells, odds ratio above 5, and frequency above 0.1% in two replicate wells. Cross-reactive clonotypes were defined as significantly expanded in SARS-CoV-2 spike wells and in at least one common cold coronavirus spike condition. CDR3 similarity was assessed by Levenshtein distance using the stringdist R package, and unrooted trees were constructed with ape in R 3.6.1. TCRdb obtained this table from immuneACCESS and retained in-frame rearrangements with V and J assigned. These tables miss some clones; where compared with another copy, unresolved V genes account for less than half of the shortfall, and the remainder is unexplained. The V and J calls and clone size are taken from that table; D and trimming were inferred from the DNA. This sample comprises tens of thousands of clones, about 73% of them detected only once. About 2% of the sample is taken by the ten largest.

The rearrangement joined TRBV6-4 to TRBJ1-2; possibly the D gene is TRBD1, per 6 matching bases. This receptor was identified in a human donor who received a COVID-19 vaccine. Sequences were derived from CD4+ T cells from PBMCs cultured without peptide, sampled after COVID-19 vaccination. The DNA is TGTGCCAGCAGTACAGGGTATGCTAACTATGGCTACACCTTC. It translates to CASSTGYANYGYTF.